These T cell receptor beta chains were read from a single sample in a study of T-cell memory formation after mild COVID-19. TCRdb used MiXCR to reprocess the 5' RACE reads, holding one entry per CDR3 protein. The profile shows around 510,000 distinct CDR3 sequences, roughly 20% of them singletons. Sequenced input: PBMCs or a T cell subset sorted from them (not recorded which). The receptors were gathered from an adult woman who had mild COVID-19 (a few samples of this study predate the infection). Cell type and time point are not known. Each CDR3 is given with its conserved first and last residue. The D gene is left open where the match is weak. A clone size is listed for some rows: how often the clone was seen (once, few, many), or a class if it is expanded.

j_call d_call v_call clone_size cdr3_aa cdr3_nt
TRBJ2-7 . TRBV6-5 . CASQGRGTYEQYF TGTGCCAGCCAGGGCAGGGGAACCTACGAGCAGTACTTC
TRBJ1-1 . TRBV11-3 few CASRFGVAEAFF TGTGCCAGCAGGTTCGGGGTTGCTGAAGCTTTCTTT
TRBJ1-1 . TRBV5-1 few CASSFRQGRFPNTEAFF TGCGCCAGCAGCTTCCGGCAGGGGAGGTTTCCGAACACTGAAGCTTTCTTT
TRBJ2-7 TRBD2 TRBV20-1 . CSARAGVTSGSGEEQYF TGCAGTGCTAGAGCTGGGGTGACTAGCGGGAGTGGGGAGGAGCAGTACTTC
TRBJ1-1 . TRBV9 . CASSPRGNQNTEAFF TGTGCCAGCAGCCCCAGAGGGAACCAGAACACTGAAGCTTTCTTT
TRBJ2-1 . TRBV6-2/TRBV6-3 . CASSMGGSYNEQFF TGTGCCAGCAGCATGGGAGGTTCCTACAATGAGCAGTTCTTC
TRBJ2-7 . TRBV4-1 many CASSQGTQGYEQYF TGCGCCAGCAGCCAGGGGACACAGGGCTACGAGCAGTACTTC
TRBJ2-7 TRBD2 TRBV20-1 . CSARDLRGGQGHF TGCAGTGCTAGAGACCTCCGGGGGGGACAAGGCCACTTC
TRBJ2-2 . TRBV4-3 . CASSQGQYLTGELFF TGCGCCAGCAGCCAAGGACAGTACCTCACCGGGGAGCTGTTTTTT
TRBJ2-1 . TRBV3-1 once CASSQISTDYNEQFF TGTGCCAGCAGCCAAATATCAACAGATTACAATGAGCAGTTCTTC
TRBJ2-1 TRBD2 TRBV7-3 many CASSPRAGAGYEQFF TGTGCCAGCAGCCCTCGTGCGGGAGCTGGCTATGAGCAGTTCTTC
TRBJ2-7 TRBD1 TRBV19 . CASSIRGQGHTEQYF TGTGCCAGTAGTATCAGGGGACAGGGCCATACGGAGCAGTACTTC
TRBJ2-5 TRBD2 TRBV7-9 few CASSKLGLAGQETQYF TGTGCCAGCAGCAAATTGGGACTAGCGGGCCAAGAGACCCAGTACTTC
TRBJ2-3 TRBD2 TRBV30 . CAWSGGGVTDTQYF TGTGCCTGGTCGGGCGGGGGGGTCACAGATACGCAGTATTTT
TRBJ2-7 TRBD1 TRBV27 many CASSDAGGREQYF TGTGCCAGCAGTGATGCAGGGGGCCGAGAGCAGTACTTC
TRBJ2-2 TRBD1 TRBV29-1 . CSVESFDRVNTGELFF TGCAGCGTTGAATCCTTCGACAGGGTGAACACCGGGGAGCTGTTTTTT
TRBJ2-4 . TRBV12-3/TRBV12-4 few CASLDRVLAKNIQYF TGTGCCAGCCTCGATCGGGTTTTAGCCAAAAACATTCAGTACTTC
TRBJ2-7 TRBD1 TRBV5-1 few CASSLDRGYGYEQYF TGCGCCAGCAGCTTGGACAGGGGGTATGGCTACGAGCAGTACTTC
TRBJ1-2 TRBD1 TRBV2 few CASSGTGDNYGYTF TGTGCCAGCAGCGGGACAGGGGACAACTATGGCTACACCTTC
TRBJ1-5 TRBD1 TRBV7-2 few CASSFGQGRNQPQHF TGTGCCAGCAGCTTTGGACAGGGGAGAAATCAGCCCCAGCATTTT
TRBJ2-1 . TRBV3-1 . CASSQEGLGRSKQFF TGTGCCAGCAGCCAAGAAGGCCTTGGACGGAGTAAGCAGTTCTTC
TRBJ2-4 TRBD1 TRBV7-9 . CASSPTGILAKNIQYF TGTGCCAGCAGCCCGACAGGGATCCTAGCCAAAAACATTCAGTACTTC
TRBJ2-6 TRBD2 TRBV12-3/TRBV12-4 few CASTPGGGFSGANVLTF TGTGCCAGCACACCCGGCGGGGGGTTCTCTGGGGCCAACGTCCTGACTTTC
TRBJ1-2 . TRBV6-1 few CASSETAANYGYTF TGTGCCAGCAGTGAAACGGCAGCTAACTATGGCTACACCTTC
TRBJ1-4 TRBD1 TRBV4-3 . CASSQGTGTNEKLFF TGCGCCAGCAGCCAAGGGACAGGGACTAATGAAAAACTGTTTTTT
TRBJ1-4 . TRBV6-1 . CASSEAPFRGNEKLFF TGTGCCAGCAGTGAAGCGCCCTTCAGGGGTAATGAAAAACTGTTTTTT
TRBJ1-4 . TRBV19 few CASKAENEKLFF TGTGCCAGTAAAGCAGAAAATGAAAAACTGTTTTTT
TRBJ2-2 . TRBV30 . CAWNLGGVLGNTGELFF TGTGCCTGGAACCTCGGCGGGGTCCTCGGGAACACCGGGGAGCTGTTTTTT
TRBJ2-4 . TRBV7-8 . CASSDPTLVAKNIQYF TGTGCCAGCAGCGACCCGACGTTGGTGGCCAAAAACATTCAGTACTTC
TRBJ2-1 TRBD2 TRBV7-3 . CASSLDPYAGVSSYNEQFF TGTGCCAGCAGCTTGGACCCGTACGCGGGAGTCAGCTCCTACAATGAGCAGTTCTTC
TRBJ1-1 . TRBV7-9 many CASSTGNTEAFF TGTGCCAGCAGCACAGGGAACACTGAAGCTTTCTTT
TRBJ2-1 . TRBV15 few CATSRAGSKLSSYNEQFF TGTGCCACCAGCAGAGCTGGCAGCAAATTGAGCTCCTACAATGAGCAGTTCTTC
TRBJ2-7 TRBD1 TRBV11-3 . CASSPGRGQGYEQYF TGTGCCAGCAGCCCCGGAAGGGGACAGGGCTACGAGCAGTACTTC
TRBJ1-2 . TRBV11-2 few CASSLGQTDNYGYTF TGTGCCAGCAGCTTGGGGCAGACGGATAACTATGGCTACACCTTC
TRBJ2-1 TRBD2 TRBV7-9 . CASSSPGTSGRDDNEQFF TGTGCCAGCAGCTCCCCCGGGACTAGCGGGAGGGATGACAATGAGCAGTTCTTC